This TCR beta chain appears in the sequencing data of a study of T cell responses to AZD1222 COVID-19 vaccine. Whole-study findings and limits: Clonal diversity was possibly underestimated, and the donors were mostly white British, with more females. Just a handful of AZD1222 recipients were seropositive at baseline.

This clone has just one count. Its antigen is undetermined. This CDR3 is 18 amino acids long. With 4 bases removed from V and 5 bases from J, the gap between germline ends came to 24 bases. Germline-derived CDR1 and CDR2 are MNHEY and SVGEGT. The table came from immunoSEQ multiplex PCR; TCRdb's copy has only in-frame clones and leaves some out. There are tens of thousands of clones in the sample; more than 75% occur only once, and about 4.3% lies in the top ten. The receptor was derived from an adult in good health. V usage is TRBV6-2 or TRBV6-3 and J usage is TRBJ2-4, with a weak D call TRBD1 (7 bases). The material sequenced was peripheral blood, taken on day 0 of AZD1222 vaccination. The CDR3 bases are TGTGCCAGCAGTTCTCTAACTAACAGGGGAGGTGACCAAAACATTCAGTACTTC. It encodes CASSSLTNRGGDQNIQYF.